The next 8 T cell receptor beta chains were all read from a single sample in a study of shared clonotypes between healthy human individuals. Repertoires were generated with immunoSEQ multiplex PCR, while TCRdb's copy carries only in-frame clones and drops some. The table has about 1.1 million clones, 75% to 80% seen once. Sequenced sample: memory CD4+ T cells from PBMCs. The subset is: CD45RA-negative fraction. The source is a man between 18 and 29 years old in good health. Some clones in this sample may be carry-over from other donors' samples.

The chain is built from TRBV7-2 and TRBJ2-2, with D unclear. The V gene's germline CDR1 is SGHTA and CDR2 FQGNSA. The CDR3 runs 13 residues. V dropped 0 bases and J dropped 10 bases, with 9 bases sitting between them. CDR3 loop: CASSLASTTELFF. For the CDR3, the DNA is TGTGCCAGCAGCTTAGCATCTACCACGGAGCTGTTTTTT.

A word on this clone: The same CDR3 is also encoded by other DNA sequences in this sample. The V and J genes are TRBV5-1 and TRBJ2-5; D unclear. The CDR3 loop spans 11 amino acids. V shed 1 base and J shed 5 bases, with 3 bases lying between them. Germline CDR1 SGHRS, CDR2 YFSETQ. This chain's CDR3 is CASSLTETQYF. In nucleotides, the CDR3 is TGCGCCAGCAGCTTGACCGAGACCCAGTACTTC.

The gene calls are TRBV7-2 and TRBJ2-1, with TRBD2 identical over 14 bases. The V gene end was trimmed by 0 bases and the J gene end by 13 bases; junction bases not matched to a gene: 17. The CDR3 spans 19 residues. In germline, CDR1 is SGHTA, CDR2 FQGNSA. The CDR3 region is CASSLALATSGRARWGQFF. CDR3 coding DNA: TGTGCCAGCAGCTTAGCCCTTGCGACTAGCGGGAGGGCCAGATGGGGACAGTTCTTC. The entire variable domain, with the rest obtained from reference TRBV7-2 and TRBJ2-1, is as follows: GAGVSQSPSNKVTEKGKDVELRCDPISGHTALYWYRQSLGQGLEFLIYFQGNSAPDKSGLPSDRFSAERTGGSVSTLTIQRTQQEDSAVYLCASSLALATSGRARWGQFFGPGTRLTVL.

The chain recombines TRBV6-5 with TRBJ2-7; 7 nucleotides agree with TRBD2. Germline trimming cut 0 bases from V and 6 bases from J; bases unmatched to any gene: 2. Germline CDR1 is MNHEY and CDR2 is SVGAGI. The CDR3 is made up of 13 amino acids. This chain's CDR3 is CASSYSGRVEQYF. CDR3 DNA sequence: TGTGCCAGCAGTTACTCGGGGAGGGTCGAGCAGTACTTC.

The chain is built from TRBV7-9 and TRBJ2-7; maybe TRBD1 (5 bases). Trimming stripped 3 bases from V and 5 bases from J, with 11 bases between. Germline V gene lookup returns CDR1 SEHNR and CDR2 FQNEAQ (reference sequence). This CDR3 has 13 residues. CDR3 loop: CASSLTTEDEQYF. The DNA for the CDR3 is TGTGCCAGCAGCTTGACGACAGAGGACGAGCAGTACTTC.

This sequence joins TRBV5-1 and TRBJ2-5; no clear D gene. CDR1 is SGHRS, CDR2 YFSETQ, per germline. V dropped 4 bases and J dropped 4 bases, with 14 bases sitting between them. CDR3 size: 14 residues. DNA of the CDR3: TGCGCCAGCAGCCCGCGACTGGATGGAGAGACCCAGTACTTC. Residues: CASSPRLDGETQYF.

This clone came up once. Additional DNA sequences in this sample encode the identical CDR3. V usage is TRBV6-5 and J usage is TRBJ1-2, with TRBD1 identical over 9 bases. From germline, CDR1 is MNHEY and CDR2 SVGAGI. V shed 4 bases, J shed 6 bases, and the junction held 3 bases outside the gene matches. This CDR3 is 13 amino acids long. CDR3 nucleotides: TGTGCCAGCAGTTTGGGACAGGGAGATGGCTACACCTTC. It encodes CASSLGQGDGYTF.

This clone was recorded only once. V is TRBV28 and J is TRBJ2-7; no firm D call. The CDR3 spans 15 residues. Trimming took 7 bases from V and 2 from J, leaving 18 bases between them. Looked up from germline, CDR1 is MDHEN and CDR2 is SYDVKM. CDR3 protein: CASTEGSLPAYEQYF. Written as DNA, the CDR3 is TGTGCCAGCACCGAAGGCTCGCTCCCTGCCTACGAGCAGTACTTC.